The 26 T cell receptor beta chains in this list originate from one sample, sequenced in a study of blood T cells in healthy people across ages. It was with a sample-barcoded 5' primer and a J-beta primer mix that a second PCR of roughly 7 to 11 cycles was run. TCRdb re-called the 5' RACE reads through MiXCR, storing one row per CDR3 protein. Of about a million distinct CDR3 sequences in the sample, under 40% were seen once. The sequencing sample was made of blood. These receptor sequences come from a man aged 18 to 29 in good health.

Comment on this clonotype: A much larger clonotype is one base distant, so this may be a read error. The DNA for the CDR3 is TGCAGCGTAAGGGGTGGGCAGGGCTTAACCTACAATGAGCTGTTCTTC. The encoded protein is CSVRGGQGLTYNELFF. The chain couples TRBV29-1 to TRBJ2-1, with D possibly matching TRBD1 (5 bases). The CDR3 runs 16 residues. CDR1 is SQVTM, CDR2 ANQGSEA, per germline.

V and J are TRBV7-9 and TRBJ1-4; D unresolved. V lost 1 base, J lost 4 bases, and 13 bases lay in between. This CDR3 has 16 residues. Germline assignment: CDR1 SEHNR and CDR2 FQNEAQ (reference sequence). The CDR3, as DNA: TGTGCCAGCAGCTTAGTCGCATCAGCTAGTAATGAAAAACTGTTTTTT. It translates to CASSLVASASNEKLFF.

On this clonotype: The junction and the germline gene differ at one end; a read error may be behind it. This chain links TRBV27 with TRBJ1-2; tentative D call: TRBD1 (5 bases). The germline V gene has CDR1 MNHEY and CDR2 SMNVEV (reference sequence). CDR3 length: 14 amino acids. The CDR3 loop reads CASSFQGANYGCTF. The DNA for the CDR3 is TGTGCCAGCAGTTTCCAGGGAGCTAACTATGGCTGCACCTTC.

This clonotype occurred many times. The V call is TRBV20-1, the J call TRBJ2-7, with no clear D. This CDR3 spans 14 amino acids. The V end was cut by 1 base, the J end by 0 bases, with 10 bases between. Germline V lookup: CDR1 DFQATT, CDR2 SNEGSKA (reference sequence). The CDR3 coding sequence is TGCAGTGCTAGAGGCGGCCCGAGCTCCTACGAGCAGTACTTC. It encodes CSARGGPSSYEQYF.

The chain is built from TRBV10-3 and TRBJ2-5, with TRBD2 identical over 12 bases. J was trimmed by 5 bases and V by 4 bases; bases with no gene match: 5. Germline V gives CDR1 ENHRY, CDR2 SYGVKD. The CDR3 is made up of 15 amino acids. The CDR3 sequence: CAISASGGARETQYF. In nucleotides, the CDR3 is TGTGCCATCAGTGCTAGCGGGGGGGCCCGTGAGACCCAGTACTTC.

A note on this clonotype: One end of the junction varies from germline; a read error may be responsible. The chain has TRBV7-2 and TRBJ1-1, with D tentatively TRBD1 (5 bases). This CDR3 has 13 residues. Per the germline V gene, CDR1 is SGHTA and CDR2 is FQGNSA. The CDR3 region is CASSPNRNAEAFF. The CDR3 bases are TGTGCCAGCAGCCCTAACAGGAACGCTGAAGCTTTCTTT.

The rearrangement links TRBV2 to TRBJ1-2; D is perhaps TRBD1 (6 bases). This CDR3 has 14 amino acids. Trimming shortened V by 11 bases and J by 6 bases, and 22 bases separated the two germline ends. Germline CDR1 and CDR2: SNHLY and FYNNEI. The CDR3 sequence is CARTQGSQSNGYTF. CDR3 nucleotides: TGTGCCCGCACCCAGGGGAGTCAATCTAATGGCTACACCTTC.

Here the CDR3 DNA reads TGTGCCAGCAGCCGAGTTGGCCCGATACAGGAGACCCAGTACTTC. As protein: CASSRVGPIQETQYF. The gene calls are TRBV3-1 and TRBJ2-5; unclear D gene. The CDR3 has 15 amino acids. V gave up 4 bases and J gave up 5 bases, with 17 bases separating them. Germline CDR1 and CDR2: LGHDT and YNNKEL (reference sequence).

The CDR3 reads CSARVKSRDRVGEPQHF. The CDR3 region has the DNA TGCAGTGCTAGAGTTAAAAGCCGGGACAGGGTTGGTGAGCCCCAGCATTTT. The V call is TRBV20-1, the J call TRBJ1-5; 9 nucleotides line up with TRBD1. Trimming removed 1 base from V and 8 bases from J; junction bases left unmatched: 15. Germline loops: CDR1 DFQATT, CDR2 SNEGSKA (reference sequence). The CDR3 has 17 amino acids.

This clonotype showed up just once. This chain connects TRBV4-3 to TRBJ2-1, with D maybe TRBD1 (5 bases). The ends were cut back, 1 base at V and 9 bases at J, with 19 bases in the middle. The CDR3 runs to 16 residues. From germline, CDR1 is LGHNA and CDR2 YSLEER. The CDR3 coding sequence is TGCGCCAGCAGCCAAGTAGCCACAGGAAAGTATGGTGAGCAGTTCTTC. It encodes CASSQVATGKYGEQFF.

The chain is built from TRBV30 and TRBJ1-3; D gene unclear. Trimming shortened V by 4 bases and J by 4 bases, and 17 bases separated the two germline ends. The CDR3 totals 15 residues. Germline V gene lookup returns CDR1 GTSNPN and CDR2 SVGIG (reference sequence). CDR3 protein: CAWTEGRAGGNTIYF. CDR3 bases: TGTGCCTGGACGGAAGGGCGCGCCGGGGGAAACACCATATATTTT.

This chain joins TRBV19 and TRBJ2-5, with D tentatively TRBD2 (6 bases). The CDR3 has 13 residues. Trimming removed 7 bases from V and 5 bases from J, with 14 bases in between. Germline V gives CDR1 LNHDA, CDR2 SQIVND (reference sequence). The CDR3 nucleotides are TGTGCCAGTACCAAAGAGGGGAGGGAGACCCAGTACTTC. It yields the protein CASTKEGRETQYF.

The sample holds a few counts of this clonotype. This chain uses TRBV10-3 with TRBJ2-2, with 9 bases that match TRBD1. The CDR3 length is 13 residues. Trimming took 11 bases from V and 5 from J; bases not matched to a gene: 6. CDR1 and CDR2 from the germline V gene are ENHRY and SYGVKD. CDR3 DNA: TGTGCCTCGGGACAGGGATTTACCGGGGAGCTGTTTTTT. Protein: CASGQGFTGELFF.

The chain carries TRBV21-1 and TRBJ2-3; TRBD1 is the table's D call and was not checked against the DNA. TRBV21-1 is a listed pseudogene. This CDR3 has 16 amino acids. CDR3 sequence reads: CASSKGATGRADTQYF. In nucleotides, the CDR3 is TGTGCCAGCAGCAAAGGGGCGACAGGGAGGGCAGATACGCAGTATTTT.

The chain combines TRBV20-1 with TRBJ2-5; D remains ambiguous. This CDR3 spans 13 amino acids. The V end was cut by 1 base, the J end by 1 base, with 7 bases between. CDR1 DFQATT and CDR2 SNEGSKA come from the germline V gene (reference sequence). CDR3 residues: CSARVQIQETQYF. The CDR3 DNA reads TGCAGTGCTAGAGTCCAGATCCAAGAGACCCAGTACTTC.

This clonotype showed up many times. The chain couples TRBV10-3 to TRBJ2-1; maybe TRBD1 (5 bases). The V end lost 0 bases, the J end lost 0 bases, and 9 bases lay between the germline ends. Germline V gene data show CDR1 as ENHRY and CDR2 as SYGVKD. The CDR3 contains 16 residues. CDR3 loop: CAISESQVGSYNEQFF. CDR3 nucleotide sequence: TGTGCCATCAGTGAGTCACAGGTTGGCTCCTACAATGAGCAGTTCTTC.

The sample holds a few counts of this clonotype. The gene calls are TRBV20-1 and TRBJ1-2, with 9 bases fitting TRBD1. V gave up 0 bases and J gave up 8 bases; unmatched junction bases: 13. The germline CDR1 and CDR2 sequences are DFQATT and SNEGSKA (reference sequence). This CDR3 region has 16 residues. In DNA form, the CDR3 reads TGCAGTGCTAGAGATCCCCACGGACAGGGGAGACTGGGCTACACCTTC. It specifies CSARDPHGQGRLGYTF.

The chain has TRBV20-1 and TRBJ2-1; 9 nucleotides agree with TRBD2. The V and J ends lost 3 bases and 4 bases, in that order; junction bases with no gene match: 4. From germline, CDR1 is DFQATT and CDR2 SNEGSKA (reference sequence). The CDR3 spans 14 residues. The CDR3: CSASERGVYNEQFF. As DNA, the CDR3 is TGCAGTGCTAGCGAGCGGGGGGTTTACAATGAGCAGTTCTTC.

This clonotype has a handful of counts. The chain is built from TRBV12-5 and TRBJ2-7; D gene ambiguous. This CDR3 has 12 amino acids. Germline V CDR1 and CDR2: LGHNT, FRNRAP. Trimming took off 6 bases at V and 2 bases at J, with 8 bases between the two ends. Here the CDR3 reads CASGQSPYEQYF. CDR3 DNA: TGTGCTAGTGGGCAATCTCCCTACGAGCAGTACTTC. The whole variable domain, filled in from reference TRBV12-5 and TRBJ2-7, reads DARVTQTPRHKVTEMGQEVTMRCQPILGHNTVFWYRQTMMQGLELLAYFRNRAPLDDSGMPKDRFSAEMPDATLATLKIQPSEPRDSAVYFCASGQSPYEQYFGPGTRLTVT.

J is TRBJ2-5 and V is TRBV12-3 or TRBV12-4, with 9 bases identical to TRBD1. The CDR3 extends over 16 amino acids. V lost 3 bases to trimming and J lost 11 bases; unmatched junction nucleotides: 16. The CDR3 DNA follows: TGTGCCAGCAGTTTGTCATCCGGGACAGGGAACTTTGAGCAGTACTTC. This sequence encodes CASSLSSGTGNFEQYF.

In this sample, this clonotype turned up a few times. The CDR3 region has the DNA TGTGCCAGCGGGGAGAATCAGCCCCAGCATTTT. Its protein product is CASGENQPQHF. This chain connects TRBV6-6 to TRBJ1-5; D is unresolved. The CDR3 loop spans 11 amino acids. With 8 bases removed from V and 4 bases from J, the gap between germline ends came to 6 bases. Looked up from germline, CDR1 is MNHNY and CDR2 is SVGAGI (reference sequence).

The chain combines TRBV27 with TRBJ1-2, with D possibly being TRBD1 (6 bases). V lost 4 bases and J lost 4, with 16 bases in between. Germline CDR1 reads MNHEY; CDR2 reads SMNVEV (reference sequence). The CDR3 loop spans 15 amino acids. The CDR3 DNA sequence: TGTGCCAGCAGTTGGACAAGCAGGGGTGTCTATGGCTACACCTTC. As protein: CASSWTSRGVYGYTF.

This clonotype is a singleton in its sample. V is TRBV27 and J is TRBJ1-1, with D perhaps TRBD1 (5 bases). Germline lookup yields CDR1 MNHEY and CDR2 SMNVEV (reference sequence). The CDR3 extends over 14 amino acids. V was cut by 3 bases and J by 7 bases, with 15 bases left in between. The CDR3 loop is CASSFRGGGDEAFF. CDR3 DNA sequence: TGTGCCAGCAGTTTCCGGGGCGGGGGGGATGAAGCTTTCTTT.

The rearrangement joins TRBV20-1 to TRBJ1-4, with D possibly matching TRBD1 (5 bases). The CDR3 is made up of 13 amino acids. The V and J ends lost 3 bases and 5 bases respectively, with 10 bases between them. Germline CDR1 reads DFQATT; CDR2 reads SNEGSKA (reference sequence). CDR3 DNA: TGCAGTGCTAGCAGGGAGGGAAATGAAAAACTGTTTTTT. Amino acid sequence: CSASREGNEKLFF.

This clonotype was recorded a few times. The chain links TRBV7-9 to TRBJ2-3, with D possibly TRBD1 on 6 matching bases. Trimming cost V 3 bases and J 0 bases, with 19 bases left between them. Germline V gene sequence: CDR1 SEHNR, CDR2 FQNEAQ (reference sequence). The length of the CDR3 is 18 residues. DNA for the CDR3: TGTGCCAGCAGCTTGCCGGGGTTGCAGGGGTCTAGCACAGATACGCAGTATTTT. It yields the protein CASSLPGLQGSSTDTQYF.

This clonotype appeared a single time. The chain carries TRBV11-2 and TRBJ2-5, with D possibly being TRBD2 (5 bases). This CDR3 comprises 14 residues. Between the trimmed V and J ends, which lost 5 bases and 5 bases, there was a span of 15 bases. Looked up from germline, CDR1 is SGHAT and CDR2 is FQNNGV. CDR3 protein: CASSATRVLETQYF. In DNA form, the CDR3 reads TGTGCCAGCAGCGCCACTAGGGTACTGGAGACCCAGTACTTC. Full variable domain (outside the CDR3, taken from reference TRBV11-2 and TRBJ2-5): EAGVAQSPRYKIIEKRQSVAFWCNPISGHATLYWYQQILGQGPKLLIQFQNNGVVDDSQLPKDRFSAERLKGVDSTLKIQPAKLEDSAVYLCASSATRVLETQYFGPGTRLLVL.